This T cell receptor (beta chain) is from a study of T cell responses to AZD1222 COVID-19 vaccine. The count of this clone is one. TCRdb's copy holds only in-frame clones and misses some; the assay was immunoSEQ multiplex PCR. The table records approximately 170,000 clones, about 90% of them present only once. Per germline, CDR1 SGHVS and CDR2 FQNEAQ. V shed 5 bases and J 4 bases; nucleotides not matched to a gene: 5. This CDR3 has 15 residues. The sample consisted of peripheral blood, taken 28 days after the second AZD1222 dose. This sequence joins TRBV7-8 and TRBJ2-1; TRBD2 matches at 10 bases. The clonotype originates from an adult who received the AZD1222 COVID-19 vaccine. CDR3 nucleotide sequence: TGTGCCAGCAGCCCCGTAGCGGGGGGATACAATGAGCAGTTCTTC. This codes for CASSPVAGGYNEQFF. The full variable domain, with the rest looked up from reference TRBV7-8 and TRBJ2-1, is GAGVSQSPRYKVAKRGQDVALRCDPISGHVSLFWYQQALGQGPEFLTYFQNEAQLDKSGLPSDRFFAERPEGSVSTLKIQRTQQEDSAVYLCASSPVAGGYNEQFFGPGTRLTVL.